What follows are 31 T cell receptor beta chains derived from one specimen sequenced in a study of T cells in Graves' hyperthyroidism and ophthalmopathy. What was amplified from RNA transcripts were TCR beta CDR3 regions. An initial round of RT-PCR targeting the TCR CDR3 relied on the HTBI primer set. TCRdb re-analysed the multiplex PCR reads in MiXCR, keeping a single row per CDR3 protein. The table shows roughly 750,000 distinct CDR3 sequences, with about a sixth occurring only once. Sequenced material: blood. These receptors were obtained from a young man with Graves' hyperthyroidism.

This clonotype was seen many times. CDR3 protein: CSAPPGQGANEQFF. The CDR3 nucleotides read TGCAGTGCTCCTCCGGGACAGGGGGCTAATGAGCAGTTCTTC. The chain employs TRBV20-1 and TRBJ2-1, with 12 positions matching TRBD1. CDR1 is DFQATT and CDR2 is SNEGSKA in the germline V gene (reference sequence). The V and J ends lost 5 bases and 7 bases, in that order; junction bases with no gene match: 6. This CDR3 region has 14 residues.

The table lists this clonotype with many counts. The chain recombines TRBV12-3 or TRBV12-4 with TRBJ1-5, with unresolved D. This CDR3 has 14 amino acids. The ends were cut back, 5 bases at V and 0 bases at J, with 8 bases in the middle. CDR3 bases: TGTGCCAGCAGTCCCGAGGATAGCAATCAGCCCCAGCATTTT. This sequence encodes CASSPEDSNQPQHF.

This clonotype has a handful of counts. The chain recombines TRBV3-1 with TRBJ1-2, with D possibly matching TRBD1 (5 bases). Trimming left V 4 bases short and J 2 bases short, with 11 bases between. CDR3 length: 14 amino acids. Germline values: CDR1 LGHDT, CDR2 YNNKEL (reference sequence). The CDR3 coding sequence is TGTGCCAGCAGCCCCGGACACGGGAACTATGGCTACACCTTC. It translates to CASSPGHGNYGYTF.

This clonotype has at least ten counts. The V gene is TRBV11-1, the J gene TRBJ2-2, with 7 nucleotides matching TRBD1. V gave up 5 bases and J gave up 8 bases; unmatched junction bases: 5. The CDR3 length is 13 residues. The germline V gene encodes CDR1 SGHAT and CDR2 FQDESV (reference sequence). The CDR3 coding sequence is TGTGCCAGCAGCGGGACAGTAACTGGGGAGCTGTTTTTT. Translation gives CASSGTVTGELFF.

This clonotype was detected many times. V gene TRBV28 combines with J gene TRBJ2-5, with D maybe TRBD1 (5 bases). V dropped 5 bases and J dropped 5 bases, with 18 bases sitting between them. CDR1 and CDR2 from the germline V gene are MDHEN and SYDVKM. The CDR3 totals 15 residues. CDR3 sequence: CASSRRQTFVETQYF. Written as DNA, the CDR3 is TGTGCCAGCAGTCGCCGACAGACTTTCGTGGAGACCCAGTACTTC.

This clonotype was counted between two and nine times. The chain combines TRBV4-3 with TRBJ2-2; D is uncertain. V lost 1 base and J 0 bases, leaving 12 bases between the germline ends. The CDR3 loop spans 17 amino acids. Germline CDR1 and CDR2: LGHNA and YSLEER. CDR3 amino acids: CASSQGWGYTNTGELFF. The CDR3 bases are TGCGCCAGCAGCCAAGGGTGGGGATACACGAACACCGGGGAGCTGTTTTTT.

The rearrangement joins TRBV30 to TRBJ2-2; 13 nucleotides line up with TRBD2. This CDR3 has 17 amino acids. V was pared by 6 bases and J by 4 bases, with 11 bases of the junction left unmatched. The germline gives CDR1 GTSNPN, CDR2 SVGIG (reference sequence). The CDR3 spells CACKKGTSGKFTGELFF. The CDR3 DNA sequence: TGTGCCTGCAAAAAAGGGACTAGCGGGAAATTCACCGGGGAGCTGTTTTTT.

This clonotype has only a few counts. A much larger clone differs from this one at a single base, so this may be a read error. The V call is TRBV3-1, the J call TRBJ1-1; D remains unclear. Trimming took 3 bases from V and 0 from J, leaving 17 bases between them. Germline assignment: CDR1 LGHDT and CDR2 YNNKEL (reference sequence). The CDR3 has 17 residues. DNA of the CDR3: TGTGCCAGCAGCCAGAGTTTGATACGGAGAATGAACACTGAAGCTTTCTTT. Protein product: CASSQSLIRRMNTEAFF. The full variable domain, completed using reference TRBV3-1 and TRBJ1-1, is DTAVSQTPKYLVTQMGNDKSIKCEQNLGHDTMYWYKQDSKKFLKIMFSYNNKELIINETVPNRFSPKSPDKAHLNLHINSLELGDSAVYFCASSQSLIRRMNTEAFFGQGTRLTVV.

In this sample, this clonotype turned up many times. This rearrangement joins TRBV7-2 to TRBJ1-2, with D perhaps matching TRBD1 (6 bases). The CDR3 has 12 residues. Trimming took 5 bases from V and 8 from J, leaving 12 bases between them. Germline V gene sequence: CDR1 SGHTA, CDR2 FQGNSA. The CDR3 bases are TGTGCCAGCAGCCCCGGGGGGGCCGGCTACACCTTC. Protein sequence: CASSPGGAGYTF.

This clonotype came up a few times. CDR3 residues: CASSIREGGTDTQYF. The CDR3 region has the DNA TGTGCCAGTAGCATCAGGGAGGGCGGCACAGATACGCAGTATTTT. The chain employs TRBV19 and TRBJ2-3; 7 nucleotides match TRBD2. Germline values: CDR1 LNHDA, CDR2 SQIVND (reference sequence). The ends lost 6 bases at V and 1 base at J; junction bases unmatched: 7. The CDR3 has 15 amino acids.

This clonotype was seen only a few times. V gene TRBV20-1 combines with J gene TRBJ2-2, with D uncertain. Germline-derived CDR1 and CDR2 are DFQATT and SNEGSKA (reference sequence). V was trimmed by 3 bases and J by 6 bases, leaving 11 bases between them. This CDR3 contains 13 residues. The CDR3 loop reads CSASNLASGELFF. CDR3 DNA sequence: TGCAGTGCTAGTAATCTCGCGTCCGGGGAGCTGTTTTTT.

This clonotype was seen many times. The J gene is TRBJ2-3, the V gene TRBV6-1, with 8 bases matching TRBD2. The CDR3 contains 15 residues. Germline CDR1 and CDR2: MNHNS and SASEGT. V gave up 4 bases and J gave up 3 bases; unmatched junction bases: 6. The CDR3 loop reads CASSGGLEDTDTQYF. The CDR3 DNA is TGTGCCAGCAGTGGGGGACTAGAAGATACAGATACGCAGTATTTT.

CDR3 in amino acids: CASSVSSGLSYEQYF. The CDR3 DNA is TGTGCCAGCAGCGTCTCTAGCGGCCTCTCCTACGAGCAGTACTTC. This chain connects TRBV11-2 to TRBJ2-7, with 7 nucleotides matching TRBD2. The CDR3 runs to 15 residues. V lost 5 bases and J lost 0; bases outside the gene matches: 7. Per germline, CDR1 SGHAT and CDR2 FQNNGV.

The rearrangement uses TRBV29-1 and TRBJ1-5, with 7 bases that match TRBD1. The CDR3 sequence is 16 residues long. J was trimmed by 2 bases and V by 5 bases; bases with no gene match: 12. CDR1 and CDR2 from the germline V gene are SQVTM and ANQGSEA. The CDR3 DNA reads TGCAGCGTTCAATTTCGAGGGGGCTACGGCAATCAGCCCCAGCATTTT. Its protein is CSVQFRGGYGNQPQHF.

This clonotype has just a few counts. CDR3 in amino acids: CASKPTASGTNEQYF. CDR3 DNA sequence: TGTGCCAGCAAGCCGACGGCTAGCGGGACCAACGAGCAGTACTTC. This chain uses TRBV6-1 with TRBJ2-7; TRBD2 matches 9 bases. J was trimmed by 5 bases and V by 7 bases; bases with no gene match: 12. CDR1 and CDR2 from the germline V gene are MNHNS and SASEGT. The length of the CDR3 is 15 residues.

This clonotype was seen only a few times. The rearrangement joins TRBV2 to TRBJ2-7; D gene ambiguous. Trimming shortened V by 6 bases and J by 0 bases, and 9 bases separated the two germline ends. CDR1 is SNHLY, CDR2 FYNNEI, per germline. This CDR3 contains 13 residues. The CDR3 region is CASSWKSSYEQYF. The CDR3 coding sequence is TGTGCCAGCAGCTGGAAGAGCTCCTACGAGCAGTACTTC.

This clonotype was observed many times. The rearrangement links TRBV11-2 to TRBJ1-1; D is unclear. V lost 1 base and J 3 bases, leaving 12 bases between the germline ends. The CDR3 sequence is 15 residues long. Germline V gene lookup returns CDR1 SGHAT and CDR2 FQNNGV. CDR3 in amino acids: CASSLVAGLYTEAFF. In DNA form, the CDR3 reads TGTGCCAGCAGCTTAGTGGCCGGGCTATACACTGAAGCTTTCTTT.

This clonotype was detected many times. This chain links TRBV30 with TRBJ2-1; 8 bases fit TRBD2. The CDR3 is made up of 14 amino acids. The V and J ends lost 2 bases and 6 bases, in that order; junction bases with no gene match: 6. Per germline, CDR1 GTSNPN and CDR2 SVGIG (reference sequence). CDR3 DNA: TGTGCCTGGAGTCTCGGGGGGGGGGCCAATGAGCAGTTCTTC. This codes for CAWSLGGGANEQFF. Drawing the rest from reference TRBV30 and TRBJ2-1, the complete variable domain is SQTIHQWPATLVQPVGSPLSLECTVEGTSNPNLYWYRQAAGRGLQLLFYSVGIGQISSEVPQNLSASRPQDRQFILSSKKLLLSDSGFYLCAWSLGGGANEQFFGPGTRLTVL.

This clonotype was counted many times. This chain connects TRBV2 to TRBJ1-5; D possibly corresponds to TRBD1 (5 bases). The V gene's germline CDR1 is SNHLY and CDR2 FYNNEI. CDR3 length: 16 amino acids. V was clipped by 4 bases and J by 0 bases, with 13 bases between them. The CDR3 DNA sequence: TGTGCCAGCAGTGGGGGCGCCATATATAGCAATCAGCCCCAGCATTTT. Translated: CASSGGAIYSNQPQHF. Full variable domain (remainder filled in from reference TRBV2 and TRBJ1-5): EPEVTQTPSHQVTQMGQEVILRCVPISNHLYFYWYRQILGQKVEFLVSFYNNEISEKSEIFDDQFSVERPDGSNFTLKIRSTKLEDSAMYFCASSGGAIYSNQPQHFGDGTRLSIL.

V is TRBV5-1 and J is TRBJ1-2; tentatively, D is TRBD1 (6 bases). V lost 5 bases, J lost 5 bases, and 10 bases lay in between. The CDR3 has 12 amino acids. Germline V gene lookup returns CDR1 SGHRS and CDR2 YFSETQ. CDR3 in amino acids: CASRAGEYGYTF. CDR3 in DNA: TGCGCCAGCAGGGCAGGGGAATATGGCTACACCTTC. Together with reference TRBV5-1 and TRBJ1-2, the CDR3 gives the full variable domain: KAGVTQTPRYLIKTRGQQVTLSCSPISGHRSVSWYQQTPGQGLQFLFEYFSETQRNKGNFPGRFSGRQFSNSRSEMNVSTLELGDSALYLCASRAGEYGYTFGSGTRLTVV.

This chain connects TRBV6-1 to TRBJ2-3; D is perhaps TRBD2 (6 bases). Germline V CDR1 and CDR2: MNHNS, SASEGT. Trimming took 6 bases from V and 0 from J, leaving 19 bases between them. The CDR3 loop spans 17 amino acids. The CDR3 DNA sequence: TGTGCCAGCAGCCCACCCCACGGGAGTGATAGCACAGATACGCAGTATTTT. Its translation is CASSPPHGSDSTDTQYF.

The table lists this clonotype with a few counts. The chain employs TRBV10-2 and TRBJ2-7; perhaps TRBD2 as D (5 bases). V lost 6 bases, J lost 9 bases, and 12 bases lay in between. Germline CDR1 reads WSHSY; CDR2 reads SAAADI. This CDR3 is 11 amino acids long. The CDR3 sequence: CASSGEGGQYF. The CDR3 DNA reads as TGCGCCAGCAGCGGCGAGGGCGGGCAGTACTTC.

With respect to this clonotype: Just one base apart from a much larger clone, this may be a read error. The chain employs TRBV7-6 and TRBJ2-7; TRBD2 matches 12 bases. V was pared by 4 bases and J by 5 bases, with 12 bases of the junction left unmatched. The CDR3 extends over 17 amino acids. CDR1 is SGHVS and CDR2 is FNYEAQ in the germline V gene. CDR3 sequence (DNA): TGTGCCAGCAGCTCCCGGTGGACTAGCGGGATAGGCGACGAGCAGTACTTC. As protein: CASSSRWTSGIGDEQYF.

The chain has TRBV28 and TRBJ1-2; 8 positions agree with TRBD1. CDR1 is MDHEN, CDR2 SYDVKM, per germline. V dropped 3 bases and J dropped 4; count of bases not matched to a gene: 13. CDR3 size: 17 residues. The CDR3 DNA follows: TGTGCCAGCAGTTTGTCCCCAAGCAGGGGGCCCAGCTATGGCTACACCTTC. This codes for CASSLSPSRGPSYGYTF.

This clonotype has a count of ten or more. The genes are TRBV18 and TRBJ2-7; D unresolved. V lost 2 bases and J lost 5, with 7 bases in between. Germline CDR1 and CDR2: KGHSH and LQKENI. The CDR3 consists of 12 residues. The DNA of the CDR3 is TGTGCCAGCTCACCAGACGCAGACGAGCAGTACTTC. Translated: CASSPDADEQYF.

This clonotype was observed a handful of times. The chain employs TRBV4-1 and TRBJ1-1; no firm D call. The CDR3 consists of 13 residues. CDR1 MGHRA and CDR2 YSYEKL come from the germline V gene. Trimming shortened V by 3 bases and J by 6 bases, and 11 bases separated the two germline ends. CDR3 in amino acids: CASSHRIGAEAFF. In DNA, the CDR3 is TGCGCCAGCAGCCACCGGATCGGGGCTGAAGCTTTCTTT.

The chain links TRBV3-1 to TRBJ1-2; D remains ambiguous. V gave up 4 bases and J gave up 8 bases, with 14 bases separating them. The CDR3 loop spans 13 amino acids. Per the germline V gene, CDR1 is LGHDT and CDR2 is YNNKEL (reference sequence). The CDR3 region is CASSPRPGAGYTF. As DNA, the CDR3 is TGTGCCAGCAGCCCCCGTCCGGGTGCGGGCTACACCTTC.

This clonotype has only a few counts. CDR3 in amino acids: CASPPQTNQPQHF. The CDR3 bases are TGTGCCAGCCCGCCCCAGACCAATCAGCCCCAGCATTTT. The V call is TRBV6-1, the J call TRBJ1-5; unclear D gene. CDR1 MNHNS and CDR2 SASEGT come from the germline V gene. V lost 8 bases to trimming and J lost 3 bases, with 11 bases between them. The CDR3 contains 13 residues.

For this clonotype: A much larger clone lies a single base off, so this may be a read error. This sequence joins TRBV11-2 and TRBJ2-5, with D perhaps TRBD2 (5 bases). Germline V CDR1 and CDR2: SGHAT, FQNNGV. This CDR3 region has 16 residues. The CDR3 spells CTSSLGERVNQETQYF. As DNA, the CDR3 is TGTACCAGCAGCTTAGGAGAGAGGGTGAACCAAGAGACCCAGTACTTC.

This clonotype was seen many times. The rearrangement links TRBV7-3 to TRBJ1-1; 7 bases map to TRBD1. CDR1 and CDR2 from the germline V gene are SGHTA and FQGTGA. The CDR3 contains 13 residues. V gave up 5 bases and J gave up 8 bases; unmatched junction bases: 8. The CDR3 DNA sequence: TGTGCCAGCAGCATCGACAGGGCTCGGGAAGCTTTCTTT. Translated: CASSIDRAREAFF.

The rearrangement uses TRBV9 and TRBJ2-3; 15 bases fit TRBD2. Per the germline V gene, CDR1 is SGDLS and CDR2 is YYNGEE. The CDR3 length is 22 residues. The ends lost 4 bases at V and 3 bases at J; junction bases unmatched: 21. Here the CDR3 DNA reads TGTGCCAGCAGCTCGAGAGTAGAGGACGGGACTAGCGGGAGGTGGGCGACAGATACGCAGTATTTT. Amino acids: CASSSRVEDGTSGRWATDTQYF.